This TCR beta chain emerged from a study of T-cell memory formation after mild COVID-19. 5'RACE primed from the constant segment yielded TCR alpha and TCR beta cDNA libraries bearing sample barcodes and UMIs. TCRdb recomputed calls from the 5' RACE reads with MiXCR, one row per CDR3 protein. The repertoire holds nearly 40,000 distinct CDR3 sequences, with 6% to 7.5% as singletons. The junction had 6 bases not matched to a gene; V was cut back by 4 bases and J by 0 bases. From germline, CDR1 is LGHNA and CDR2 YNFKEQ. There are 15 residues in the CDR3. The TCR sequence derives from an adult who had mild COVID-19 (a few samples of this study predate the infection). Cell type and time point are not known. The sample taken for sequencing was PBMCs or a T cell subset sorted from them (not recorded which). The chain uses TRBV4-2 and TRBJ2-7, with 7 bases aligning to TRBD2. This chain's CDR3 is CASSPGLDSSYEQYF. The CDR3, as DNA: TGTGCCAGCAGCCCAGGACTAGATAGCTCCTACGAGCAGTACTTC.